This TCR beta chain was sequenced for a study of graft-versus-host responses after intestinal transplantation. In this sample, this clone turned up once. Its antigen is unidentified. TCRdb's copy holds only in-frame clones and misses some; the assay was immunoSEQ multiplex PCR. Of 40,000 to 45,000 clones detected, approximately 95% appear once; the ten largest clones hold about 0.5%. Per the germline V gene, CDR1 is LGHNA and CDR2 is YSLEER. V lost 0 bases, J lost 7 bases, and 10 bases lay in between. The CDR3 sequence is 14 residues long. The TCR comes from a human donor who was the organ donor for an intestinal transplant. This chain links TRBV4-3 with TRBJ2-1; D unresolved. Sample: unstimulated CD8+ T cells sorted from spleen or lymph node cells, taken before transplant. The CDR3 DNA follows: TGCGCCAGCAGCCAAGAGCACAGTCCTAATGAGCAGTTCTTC. This sequence encodes CASSQEHSPNEQFF.